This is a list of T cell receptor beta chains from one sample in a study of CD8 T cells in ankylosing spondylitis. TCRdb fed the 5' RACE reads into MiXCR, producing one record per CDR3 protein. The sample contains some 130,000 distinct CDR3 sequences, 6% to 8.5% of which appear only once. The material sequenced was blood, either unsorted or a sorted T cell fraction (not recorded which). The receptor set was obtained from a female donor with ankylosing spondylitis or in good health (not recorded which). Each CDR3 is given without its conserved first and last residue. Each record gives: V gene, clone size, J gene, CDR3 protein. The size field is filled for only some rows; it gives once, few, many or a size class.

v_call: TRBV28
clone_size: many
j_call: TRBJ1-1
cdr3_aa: ASRIRVNTEAF

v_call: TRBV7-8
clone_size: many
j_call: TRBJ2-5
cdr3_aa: ASSPDFSRTETQY

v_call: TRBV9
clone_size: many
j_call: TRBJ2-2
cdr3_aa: ASSPTGTGLAGELF

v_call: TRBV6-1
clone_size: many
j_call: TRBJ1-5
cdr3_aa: ATGPTWGSPSQPQH

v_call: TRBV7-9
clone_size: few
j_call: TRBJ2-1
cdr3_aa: ASSLRERQGADEQF

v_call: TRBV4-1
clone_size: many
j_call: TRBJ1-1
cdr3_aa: ASSHREGDLNTEAF

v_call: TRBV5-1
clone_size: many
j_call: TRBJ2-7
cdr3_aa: ASSLGPVPYEQY

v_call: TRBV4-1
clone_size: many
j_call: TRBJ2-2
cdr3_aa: ASSQGDRGLYTGELF

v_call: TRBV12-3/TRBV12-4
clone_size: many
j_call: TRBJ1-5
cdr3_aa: ASSLSAGYNQPQH

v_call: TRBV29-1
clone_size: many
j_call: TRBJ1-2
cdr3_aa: SVLGANYGYT

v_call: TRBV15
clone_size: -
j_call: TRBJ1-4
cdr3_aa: GVRQDTNEKLF

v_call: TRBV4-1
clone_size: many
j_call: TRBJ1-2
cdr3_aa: ASSQAGGRNYGYT

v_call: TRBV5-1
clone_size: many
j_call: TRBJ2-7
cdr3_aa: ASSVTGGNYEQY

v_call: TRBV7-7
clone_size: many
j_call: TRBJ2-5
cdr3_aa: ASSFTGETQY

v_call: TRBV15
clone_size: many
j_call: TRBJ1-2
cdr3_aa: ATSPGTGIRYGYT

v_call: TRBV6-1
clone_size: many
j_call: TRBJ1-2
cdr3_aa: ASLQGAAYGYT

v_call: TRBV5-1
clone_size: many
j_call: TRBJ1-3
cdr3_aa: ASSLDRYSGNTIY

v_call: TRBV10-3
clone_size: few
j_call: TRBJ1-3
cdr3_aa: AIRSGTGNTIY

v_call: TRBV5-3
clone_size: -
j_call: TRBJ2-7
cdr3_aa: ARSSTGGPYEQY

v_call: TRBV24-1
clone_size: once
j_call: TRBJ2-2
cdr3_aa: ATRVKDTGELF

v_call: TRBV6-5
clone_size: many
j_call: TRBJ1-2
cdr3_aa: ASSLLRGGGGGYT

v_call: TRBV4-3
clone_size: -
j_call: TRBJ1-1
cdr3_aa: VDTTEAF

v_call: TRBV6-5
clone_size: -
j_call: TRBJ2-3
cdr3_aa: ASSYPSARPPNTQY

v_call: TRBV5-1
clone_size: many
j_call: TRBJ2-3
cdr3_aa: ASRPLGSTDTQY

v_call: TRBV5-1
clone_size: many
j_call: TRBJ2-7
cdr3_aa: ASRSGQGGTYEQY

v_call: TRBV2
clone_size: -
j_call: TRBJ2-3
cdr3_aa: ASSFWPGGGATDTQY

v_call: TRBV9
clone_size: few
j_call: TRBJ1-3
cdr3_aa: ASSALRDPGNTIY

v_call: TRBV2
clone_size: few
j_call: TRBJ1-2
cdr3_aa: ASRPAVANYGYT

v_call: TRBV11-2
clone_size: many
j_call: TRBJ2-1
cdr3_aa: ASSLVGAGYNEQF

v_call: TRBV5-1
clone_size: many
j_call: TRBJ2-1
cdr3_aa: ASSLSGTGGRNEQF

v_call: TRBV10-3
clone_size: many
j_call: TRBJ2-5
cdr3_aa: AISLSGQETQY

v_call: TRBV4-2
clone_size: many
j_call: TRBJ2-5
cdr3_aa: ASSPGRNEGTQY

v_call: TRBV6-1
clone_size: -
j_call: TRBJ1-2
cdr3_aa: ASSEVGTASTYGYT

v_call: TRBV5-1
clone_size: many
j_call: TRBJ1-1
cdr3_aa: ASRPTLRGQYTEAF

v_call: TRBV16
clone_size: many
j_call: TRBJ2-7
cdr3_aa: ASSQYQGLGEQY

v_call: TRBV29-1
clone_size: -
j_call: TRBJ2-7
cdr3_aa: SVEDPKGGAYEQY

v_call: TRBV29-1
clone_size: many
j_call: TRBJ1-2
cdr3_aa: SATQLINYGYT

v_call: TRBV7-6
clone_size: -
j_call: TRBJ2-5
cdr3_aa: ASSFGGAVETQY

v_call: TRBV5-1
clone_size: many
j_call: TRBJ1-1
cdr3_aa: ASSLGGAGTEAF

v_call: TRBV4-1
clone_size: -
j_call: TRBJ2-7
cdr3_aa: ASSARTDPYEQY

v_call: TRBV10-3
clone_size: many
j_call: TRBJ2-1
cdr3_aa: AIYDGGEEEQF

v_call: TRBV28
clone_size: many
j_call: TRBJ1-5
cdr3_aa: ASSQGTVNQPQH